In its sample, the clone carrying this T cell receptor (beta chain) was seen a few times. The CDR3 sequence is 13 residues long. The V gene lost 5 bases and the J gene lost 6 bases, with 14 bases spanning the gap. Germline V gene sequence: CDR1 MDHEN, CDR2 SYDVKM. TCRdb re-called the PCR reads through MiXCR, storing one row per CDR3 protein. The sample lists about 320,000 distinct CDR3 sequences, about a quarter occurring once. The sample originates from a study of molecular identifiers for immune sequencing clone quantification. The source of this sequence is a human donor in good health. Some libraries in this study had Jurkat cell RNA spiked in. Sequencing was done on a sample of naive CD8+ T cells from blood, with Jurkat cell RNA spiked in. Subset meaning: FACS-sorted CD8+CD4-CCR7+CD45RA+ naive T cells. The chain has TRBV28 and TRBJ2-7, with D possibly being TRBD1 or TRBD2 (6 bases each). The CDR3 coding sequence is TGTGCCAGCAGTCCCACGGGGGCTACCGAGCAGTACTTC. Its translation: CASSPTGATEQYF.